Listed below are T cell receptor beta chains from one sample, sequenced in a study of beta chain features in type 1 diabetes. TCRdb's table, derived via immunoSEQ multiplex PCR, lists solely in-frame clones and lacks some. The sample yields 970,000 or so clones, about 17% seen once. The sequencing input was naive CD4+ T cells from blood. The receptors originated from a woman aged 18-29 years in good health. Each CDR3 is given with its conserved first and last residue. The order of the fields is D gene, J gene, V gene, clone size, CDR3 DNA, CDR3 protein. The D gene is left open where the match is weak. Only part of the rows carry a size: once, few, many, or a class if the clone is expanded.

TRBD2 TRBJ2-3 TRBV2 few TGTGCCAGCAGGGTGGACTTTTACGGGGGGAATACGCAGTATTTT CASRVDFYGGNTQYF
NA TRBJ2-1 TRBV5-6 once TGTGCCAGCAGCTTGTTAGCCGAAAGCTCCTACAATGAGCAGTTCTTC CASSLLAESSYNEQFF
NA TRBJ2-1 TRBV9 NA TGTGCCAGCAGCGTAGCTGCGAGGGTCGGCTACAATGAGCAGTTCTTC CASSVAARVGYNEQFF
NA TRBJ2-3 TRBV7-9 few TGTGCCAGCAGCTTAGGCTCAGGGAACACAGATACGCAGTATTTT CASSLGSGNTDTQYF
NA TRBJ2-7 TRBV4-3 NA TGCGCCAGCAGCCAGGGTCATGGGCGGGGAGGCGCCTACGAGCAGTACTTC CASSQGHGRGGAYEQYF
NA TRBJ2-3 TRBV7-3 NA TGTGCCAGCAGCCTCCGGGGGCTAGCGAAGGATACGCAGTATTTT CASSLRGLAKDTQYF
TRBD1 TRBJ1-4 TRBV4-3 few TGCGCCAGCAGCCAAGGCCAGGGGGCGTATGAAAAACTGTTTTTT CASSQGQGAYEKLFF
NA TRBJ2-3 TRBV18 NA TGTGCCAGCTCACCGTCACAGAGAAGCACAGATACGCAGTATTTT CASSPSQRSTDTQYF
TRBD1 TRBJ1-5 TRBV28 NA TGTGCCAGCAGTCCCCCGGGGACAGGGGGCGGACAACAGCCCCAGCATTTT CASSPPGTGGGQQPQHF
NA TRBJ2-7 TRBV7-2 NA TGTGCCAGCATGGAGACGTTTTCCTCCTACGAGCAGTACTTC CASMETFSSYEQYF
TRBD1 TRBJ2-5 TRBV28 few TGTGCCAGCAGTCTAACCACCGGGACAGGACAGAAAGAGACCCAGTACTTC CASSLTTGTGQKETQYF
TRBD2 TRBJ2-5 TRBV7-2 few TGTGCCAGCAGCATGGGACTAGCGGGTCAAGAGACCCAGTACTTC CASSMGLAGQETQYF
NA TRBJ2-5 TRBV21-1 few TGTGCCAGCAGTGGTAGGGTGGAGACCCAGTACTTC CASSGRVETQYF
NA TRBJ2-4 TRBV27 many TGTGCCAGCCTTCTACGAGACATTCAGTACTTC CASLLRDIQYF
NA TRBJ2-3 TRBV4-1 NA TGCGCCAGCAGCCAACAGGGAGTAAGCACAGATACGCAGTATTTT CASSQQGVSTDTQYF
TRBD2 TRBJ2-1 TRBV28 few TGTGCCAGCAGTCCCGCCGGGGCGGGAGGGCTGGGTGAGCAGTTCTTC CASSPAGAGGLGEQFF
TRBD1 TRBJ1-1 TRBV10-3 NA TGTGCCATCAGAGGGACAGCCCTTTCTGAAGCTTTCTTT CAIRGTALSEAFF
TRBD1 TRBJ1-2 TRBV27 NA TGTGCCAGCAGGCAACAGGGGACGTCGGGCGGCTACACCTTC CASRQQGTSGGYTF
TRBD1 TRBJ2-5 TRBV5-1 NA TGCGCCAGCAGCAACGGGCAGGGGGCTCGGTACCAAGAGACCCAGTACTTC CASSNGQGARYQETQYF
NA TRBJ1-2 TRBV28 few TGTGCCAGCAGGCAGAGTTATGGCTACACCTTC CASRQSYGYTF
NA TRBJ2-1 TRBV7-9 many TGTGCCAGCAGCATCTCGGGACTGCCGTACAATGAGCAGTTCTTC CASSISGLPYNEQFF
NA TRBJ1-2 TRBV20-1 few TGCAGTCCGGCCGCCGGGGGTGGCTACACCTTC CSPAAGGGYTF
TRBD2 TRBJ2-1 TRBV7-9 few TGTGCCAGCAGCCCCTCCGGGACTAGCGGGATGAATGAGCAGTTCTTC CASSPSGTSGMNEQFF
TRBD1 TRBJ1-2 TRBV4-2 NA TGTGCCAGCAGCCGTGCCGAGACGAGGGGGCGCGGGACCTCTAACTATGGCTACACCTTC CASSRAETRGRGTSNYGYTF
NA TRBJ1-2 TRBV28 few TGTGCCAGCAGTTTAGCGGGGAGGACCGGTGGCTACACCTTC CASSLAGRTGGYTF
NA TRBJ1-1 TRBV6-5 once TGTGCCAGCAGTTACTCGGGAGCCATGAACACTGAAGCTTTCTTT CASSYSGAMNTEAFF
NA TRBJ2-7 TRBV18 few TGTGCCAGCTCACCACTTGGGGGGATCCCCTACGAGCAGTACTTC CASSPLGGIPYEQYF
NA TRBJ2-7 TRBV15 NA TGTGCCACCAGCCGAACTACAGGGTTAGAGCAGTACTTC CATSRTTGLEQYF
NA TRBJ1-5 TRBV2 NA TGTGCCAGCAGTCAAGGTATTAATCAGCCCCAGCATTTT CASSQGINQPQHF
NA TRBJ2-7 TRBV9 NA TGTGCCAGCAGCGTAGGCCCGGAGGACTACGAGCAGTACTTC CASSVGPEDYEQYF
NA TRBJ2-2 TRBV9 NA TGTGCCAGCGCGGCGGGGCCAAACACCGGGGAGCTGTTTTTT CASAAGPNTGELFF
TRBD1 TRBJ1-5 TRBV7-2 NA TGTGCCAGCAGCAAGACAGGGGGCCGAAATCAGCCCCAGCATTTT CASSKTGGRNQPQHF
NA TRBJ2-6 TRBV28 few TGTGCCAGCAGTTTGAGTGGGGGTGGGGCCAACGTCCTGACTTTC CASSLSGGGANVLTF
TRBD2 TRBJ2-3 TRBV7-9 NA TGTGCCAGCAGCTCACTAGCGGGAGGGCCCGGAGATACGCAGTATTTT CASSSLAGGPGDTQYF
TRBD2 TRBJ2-5 TRBV2 NA TGTGCCAGCAGTGGGACTAGCGGGGAACAAGAGACCCAGTACTTC CASSGTSGEQETQYF
NA TRBJ1-5 TRBV29-1 few TGCAGCGTTGCGTTGGAGGCCCCCGGTCAGCCCCAGCATTTT CSVALEAPGQPQHF
TRBD2 TRBJ2-2 TRBV4-2 few TGTGCCAGCAGCCAAGGAGACACTAGCGGGATGTGGGAGCTGTTTTTT CASSQGDTSGMWELFF
NA TRBJ2-7 TRBV2 few TGTGCCAGCAGTTTTCTCCTAATCGGCTACGAGCAGTACTTC CASSFLLIGYEQYF
NA TRBJ2-4 TRBV18 few TGTGCCAGCTCACCCGAACAGGTAGCCAAAAACATTCAGTACTTC CASSPEQVAKNIQYF
NA TRBJ2-2 TRBV5-1 NA TGCGCCAGCAGCTTGGAGTTCAGGGCCGGGGAGCTGTTTTTT CASSLEFRAGELFF
NA TRBJ2-1 TRBV20-1 NA TGCAGTGCTAGAGGATACAATGAGCAGTTCTTC CSARGYNEQFF
TRBD2 TRBJ2-2 TRBV7-2 NA TGTGCCAGCAGCTTAACGGTATTCGGCGGGAGTCGCACCGGGGAGCTGTTTTTT CASSLTVFGGSRTGELFF
TRBD1 TRBJ1-1 TRBV6-5 NA TGTGCCAGCAGTTTTCCAGGGGGTAAAATATCTGAAGCTTTCTTT CASSFPGGKISEAFF
NA TRBJ1-5 TRBV7-2 few TGTGCCAGCAGCTTAGAAGTTGGGACACGCTTT CASSLEVGTRF
NA TRBJ2-7 TRBV25-1 NA TGTGCCAGCAGTGAATCGGGAGGGACAGCCCGTTACGAGCAGTACTTC CASSESGGTARYEQYF
NA TRBJ2-5 TRBV25-1 NA TGTGCCACAAAAGACTCGGTAGCGTTCCAAGAGACCCAGTACTTC CATKDSVAFQETQYF
NA TRBJ1-5 TRBV4-3 few TGCGCCAGCAGCCAAGATTCTGGGCAGCCCCAGCATTTT CASSQDSGQPQHF
NA TRBJ2-5 TRBV6-1 NA TGTGCCAGCAAACCAAGGCGAGGGGAGACCCAGTACTTC CASKPRRGETQYF
NA TRBJ2-5 TRBV5-5 few TGTGCCAGCAGCTTCCTTCTTGGGAGTGAGACCCAGTACTTC CASSFLLGSETQYF
TRBD1 TRBJ2-7 TRBV6-5 NA TGTGCCAGCAGTTACGGACGGACAGGGGGGGTCAACGAGCAGTACTTC CASSYGRTGGVNEQYF
NA TRBJ1-5 TRBV7-9 few TGTGCCAGCAGCTTAGGGTTTCAGGGGAGCAATCAGCCCCAGCATTTT CASSLGFQGSNQPQHF
NA TRBJ1-2 TRBV6-5 few TGTGCCAGCAGTTACTCAAGGTCCGATGGCTACACCTTC CASSYSRSDGYTF
NA TRBJ2-4 TRBV2 NA TGTGCCAGCAGTTGGTTCGAGGGGACCAAAAACATTCAGTACTTC CASSWFEGTKNIQYF
NA TRBJ2-7 TRBV7-9 NA TGTGCCAGCAGCTTAAGGCCCGGAGGGGGGTCCTACGAGCAGTACTTC CASSLRPGGGSYEQYF
NA TRBJ2-2 TRBV11-2 few TGTGCCAGCGGCCACGATACACGGAACACCGGGGAGCTGTTTTTT CASGHDTRNTGELFF
NA TRBJ2-3 TRBV5-1 few TGCGCCAGGAGCTTGCCGTACGCCCGGCTAGTCGGCAAACAAACGGACACAGATACGCAGTATTTT CARSLPYARLVGKQTDTDTQYF